This passage covers 26 T cell receptor beta chains from one sample sequenced in a study of blood T cell repertoires in COVID-19. The protocol was immunoSEQ multiplex PCR, while the TCRdb copy is restricted to in-frame clones and leaves out a portion. The data show about 160,000 clones, over 80% seen once. The sample comprised peripheral blood. These receptors originate from a woman aged 55-69 years who had recovered from COVID-19.

The V call is TRBV19, the J call TRBJ1-4; D is unclear. There are 14 residues in the CDR3. From germline, CDR1 is LNHDA and CDR2 SQIVND (reference sequence). V shed 3 bases and J shed 3 bases, with 8 bases lying between them. This CDR3 reads CASSISAANEKLFF. The CDR3 DNA reads TGTGCCAGTAGTATTTCCGCGGCTAATGAAAAACTGTTTTTT.

This clone came up many times. The chain uses TRBV5-1 and TRBJ1-1; maybe TRBD1 (6 bases). This CDR3 spans 14 amino acids. Germline loops: CDR1 SGHRS, CDR2 YFSETQ. The ends were cut back, 4 bases at V and 4 bases at J, with 14 bases in the middle. CDR3 sequence: CASSAGTPGTEAFF. The CDR3 nucleotides read TGCGCCAGCAGCGCCGGGACACCCGGCACTGAAGCTTTCTTT.

The J gene is TRBJ1-2, the V gene TRBV4-2, with TRBD1 matching over 7 bases. Trimming removed 0 bases from V and 0 bases from J; junction bases left unmatched: 10. CDR3 size: 18 residues. Germline assignment: CDR1 LGHNA and CDR2 YNFKEQ. CDR3 sequence: CASSQELKRDSTNYGYTF. CDR3 nucleotides: TGTGCCAGCAGCCAAGAGTTAAAGAGGGACAGCACTAACTATGGCTACACCTTC.

The chain joins TRBV9 to TRBJ1-1; a weak D match, TRBD1 (6 bases). The CDR3 length is 15 residues. The V end was cut by 3 bases, the J end by 5 bases, with 17 bases between. Germline CDR1 is SGDLS and CDR2 is YYNGEE. The DNA of the CDR3 is TGTGCCAGCAGCGCTCGGGGAGGGGGATCTACTGAAGCTTTCTTT. Protein sequence: CASSARGGGSTEAFF. The full variable domain, in which reference TRBV9 and TRBJ1-1 provide the parts outside the CDR3, is DSGVTQTPKHLITATGQRVTLRCSPRSGDLSVYWYQQSLDQGLQFLIQYYNGEERAKGNILERFSAQQFPDLHSELNLSSLELGDSALYFCASSARGGGSTEAFFGQGTRLTVV.

The V gene is TRBV11-2, the J gene TRBJ2-3; 8 bases align to TRBD1. CDR3 length: 18 residues. V trimming: 1 base; J trimming: 3 bases; junction bases outside the gene matches: 12. Looked up from germline, CDR1 is SGHAT and CDR2 is FQNNGV. In DNA, the CDR3 is TGTGCCAGCAGCTTAGTGGGCGAGGGCAGGGGGCGAACAGATACGCAGTATTTT. The encoded protein is CASSLVGEGRGRTDTQYF.

V usage is TRBV27 and J usage is TRBJ2-1; TRBD2 matches at 10 bases. J lost 9 bases, V lost 6 bases, and 8 bases had no gene match. The CDR3 sequence is 14 residues long. In germline, CDR1 is MNHEY, CDR2 SMNVEV (reference sequence). The CDR3 spells CASRGSGGAREQFF. In DNA form, the CDR3 reads TGTGCCAGCAGAGGAAGCGGGGGGGCTCGTGAGCAGTTCTTC.

Of note for this clone: One junction end does not reproduce the germline sequence, and a read error may be involved. The chain employs TRBV7-9 and TRBJ2-7; 8 nucleotides line up with TRBD2. This CDR3 spans 12 amino acids. Per the germline V gene, CDR1 is SEHNR and CDR2 is FQNEAQ (reference sequence). The CDR3, as DNA: TGTGCCAGCAGTCCAATGCGGGGGGCGCCTCTATTC. Translating gives CASSPMRGAPLF. The full variable domain, its missing parts supplied by reference TRBV7-9 and TRBJ2-7, is DTGVSQNPRHKITKRGQNVTFRCDPISEHNRLYWYRQTLGQGPEFLTYFQNEAQLEKSRLLSDRFSAERPKGSFSTLEIQRTEQGDSAMYLCASSPMRGAPLFGPGTRLTVT.

This sequence joins TRBV4-3 and TRBJ1-1; possible D gene TRBD1, 6 bases. Germline V gives CDR1 LGHNA, CDR2 YSLEER. CDR3 length equals 15 residues. The V and J ends lost 4 bases and 4 bases respectively, with 16 bases between them. The CDR3 bases are TGCGCCAGCAGCCGAGATGCAGGGGAAGGCACTGAAGCTTTCTTT. Amino acids: CASSRDAGEGTEAFF.

The CDR3 sequence is CASSPRTGTGYEQYF. Written as DNA, the CDR3 is TGCGCCAGCAGCCCTCGAACAGGGACCGGCTACGAGCAGTACTTC. This chain uses TRBV4-3 with TRBJ2-7, with D tentatively TRBD1 (6 bases). CDR3 size: 15 residues. The germline gives CDR1 LGHNA, CDR2 YSLEER. V shed 4 bases and J shed 3 bases, with 16 bases lying between them.

The chain combines TRBV9 with TRBJ1-3; D call uncertain. Germline CDR1 and CDR2: SGDLS and YYNGEE. This CDR3 spans 13 amino acids. Trimming cost V 4 bases and J 1 base, with 6 bases left between them. The CDR3, as DNA: TGTGCCAGCAGCCCCGTATCTGGAAACACCATATATTTT. Protein sequence: CASSPVSGNTIYF.

V usage is TRBV7-8 and J usage is TRBJ1-6; D is unresolved. The V end lost 5 bases, the J end lost 5 bases, and 22 bases lay between the germline ends. The CDR3 is made up of 18 amino acids. CDR1 and CDR2 (germline): SGHVS, FQNEAQ. The CDR3 DNA reads TGTGCCAGCAGCCCCCTCACGGTTGTGGGGAGGGATAATTCACCCCTCCACTTT. This codes for CASSPLTVVGRDNSPLHF.

The chain employs TRBV24-1 and TRBJ2-7; tentative D call: TRBD1 (6 bases). V lost 0 bases and J 4 bases, leaving 12 bases between the germline ends. CDR1 and CDR2 (germline): KGHDR, SFDVKD. The CDR3 covers 15 residues. The CDR3 bases are TGTGCCACCAGTGATTTGCAACAGGGATTATACGAGCAGTACTTC. Translation gives CATSDLQQGLYEQYF.

The chain couples TRBV5-1 to TRBJ1-2, with D possibly being TRBD1 (5 bases). The germline V gene encodes CDR1 SGHRS and CDR2 YFSETQ. The CDR3 runs to 12 residues. The V and J ends lost 3 bases and 6 bases respectively, with 9 bases between them. Written as DNA, the CDR3 is TGCGCCAGCAGCTCCCCAGGGAATGGCTACACCTTC. It is translated as CASSSPGNGYTF.

The chain has TRBV28 and TRBJ1-4; possible D gene TRBD1, 5 bases. Germline assignment: CDR1 MDHEN and CDR2 SYDVKM. Trimming stripped 0 bases from V and 0 bases from J, with 8 bases between. The CDR3 sequence is 16 residues long. The CDR3 loop is CASSLWTVATNEKLFF. As DNA, the CDR3 is TGTGCCAGCAGTTTATGGACAGTTGCAACTAATGAAAAACTGTTTTTT.

This clone was found once. The chain uses TRBV5-6 and TRBJ1-1; TRBD1 might be the D (5 bases). The V and J ends lost 2 bases and 5 bases respectively, with 13 bases between them. The CDR3 spans 14 residues. Germline V gives CDR1 SGHDT, CDR2 YYEEEE. Written as DNA, the CDR3 is TGTGCCAGCAGCTTTTCGGGGGTCCGGACTGAAGCTTTCTTT. Translation gives CASSFSGVRTEAFF.

The chain recombines TRBV6-2 or TRBV6-3 with TRBJ2-7; 8 positions agree with TRBD2. Per the germline V gene, CDR1 is MNHEY and CDR2 is SVGEGT. CDR3 length: 15 residues. V trimming: 4 bases; J trimming: 7 bases; junction bases outside the gene matches: 12. CDR3 sequence reads: CASSWIGTRVPEQYF. The CDR3 bases are TGTGCCAGCAGTTGGATCGGGACTAGAGTCCCAGAGCAGTACTTC.

The V call is TRBV7-2, the J call TRBJ2-3, with D tentatively TRBD1 (6 bases). The V gene's germline CDR1 is SGHTA and CDR2 FQGNSA. Trimming stripped 0 bases from V and 0 bases from J, with 13 bases between. CDR3 length: 17 amino acids. The CDR3 region is CASSLAGAARSTDTQYF. CDR3 nucleotide sequence: TGTGCCAGCAGCTTAGCGGGGGCAGCACGGAGCACAGATACGCAGTATTTT.

This clone came up a few times. The chain links TRBV28 to TRBJ2-7; TRBD1 matches 7 bases. The CDR3 is made up of 14 amino acids. Germline values: CDR1 MDHEN, CDR2 SYDVKM. The V segment lost 5 bases and the J segment 2 bases; nucleotides outside the gene matches: 6. This chain's CDR3 is CASSRGTDPYEQYF. CDR3 sequence (DNA): TGTGCCAGCAGTCGTGGGACAGACCCCTACGAGCAGTACTTC.

V is TRBV5-1 and J is TRBJ2-7, with TRBD1 matching 8 bases. This CDR3 region has 15 residues. Germline V lookup: CDR1 SGHRS, CDR2 YFSETQ. V lost 4 bases and J lost 3; bases outside the gene matches: 9. CDR3 in amino acids: CASSLGQGRLYEQYF. CDR3 nucleotide sequence: TGCGCCAGCAGCCTCGGACAGGGCCGGCTCTACGAGCAGTACTTC. The variable domain in full, with the rest retrieved from reference TRBV5-1 and TRBJ2-7, is KAGVTQTPRYLIKTRGQQVTLSCSPISGHRSVSWYQQTPGQGLQFLFEYFSETQRNKGNFPGRFSGRQFSNSRSEMNVSTLELGDSALYLCASSLGQGRLYEQYFGPGTRLTVT.

This clone is a singleton in its sample. The rearrangement joins TRBV19 to TRBJ1-5; tentatively, D is TRBD1 (6 bases). The length of the CDR3 is 14 residues. Trimming cost V 10 bases and J 0 bases, with 13 bases left between them. CDR1 and CDR2 (germline): LNHDA, SQIVND (reference sequence). The CDR3 spells CATGTYYSNQPQHF. CDR3 bases: TGTGCCACCGGGACATATTATAGCAATCAGCCCCAGCATTTT.

The CDR3 region is CASSLQAGITEAFF. CDR3 coding DNA: TGTGCCAGCAGCCTCCAAGCAGGGATAACTGAAGCTTTCTTT. V usage is TRBV7-3 and J usage is TRBJ1-1, with D tentatively TRBD1 (5 bases). This CDR3 contains 14 residues. CDR1 SGHTA and CDR2 FQGTGA come from the germline V gene. The V gene lost 5 bases and the J gene lost 5 bases, with 15 bases spanning the gap. The entire variable domain, with the rest obtained from reference TRBV7-3 and TRBJ1-1, is as follows: GAGVSQTPSNKVTEKGKYVELRCDPISGHTALYWYRQSLGQGPEFLIYFQGTGAADDSGLPNDRFFAVRPEGSVSTLKIQRTERGDSAVYLCASSLQAGITEAFFGQGTRLTVV.

V and J are TRBV18 and TRBJ1-1, with TRBD1 as a possible D gene (5 bases). Germline CDR1 KGHSH, CDR2 LQKENI. The V end was cut by 2 bases, the J end by 0 bases, with 10 bases between. This CDR3 contains 15 residues. CDR3 region: CASSPFDSLNTEAFF. In DNA, the CDR3 is TGTGCCAGCTCACCATTTGACAGTCTGAACACTGAAGCTTTCTTT.

The table lists this clone with a few counts. V is TRBV20-1 and J is TRBJ2-2, with TRBD1 matching over 7 bases. This CDR3 contains 14 residues. J was trimmed by 5 bases and V by 3 bases; bases with no gene match: 6. Germline loops: CDR1 DFQATT, CDR2 SNEGSKA (reference sequence). The CDR3 here is CSASPGQITGELFF. DNA for the CDR3: TGCAGTGCTAGTCCGGGACAGATAACCGGGGAGCTGTTTTTT.

CDR3 DNA sequence: TGTGCCAGCAGCTTGGGCGCGGGGGGCAGCTCCTACGAGCAGTACTTC. The encoded protein is CASSLGAGGSSYEQYF. The chain recombines TRBV5-4 with TRBJ2-7, with 8 bases aligning to TRBD2. From germline, CDR1 is SGHNT and CDR2 YYREEE (reference sequence). This CDR3 has 16 residues. Trimming at V came to 0 bases and at J to 0 bases, leaving 5 bases not matched to a gene.

This chain joins TRBV29-1 and TRBJ2-7; weak D call: TRBD1 (6 bases). CDR3 size: 12 residues. V was trimmed by 4 bases and J by 0 bases, leaving 7 bases between them. CDR1 and CDR2 (germline): SQVTM, ANQGSEA. The CDR3 loop reads CSVGQVSYEQYF. In DNA, the CDR3 is TGCAGCGTTGGACAGGTCTCCTACGAGCAGTACTTC.

This clone was observed a few times. The V gene is TRBV19, the J gene TRBJ2-1; 7 nucleotides align to TRBD1. Trimming cost V 3 bases and J 4 bases; bases outside gene matches: 3. The CDR3 has 14 amino acids. Germline V gene sequence: CDR1 LNHDA, CDR2 SQIVND (reference sequence). This chain's CDR3 is CASSIRDSYNEQFF. The CDR3 bases are TGTGCCAGTAGTATTCGGGACAGTTACAATGAGCAGTTCTTC.